The text below deals with one TCR beta chain. This record belongs to a study of shared T cell receptors in the human thymus. This CDR3 is built from 18 residues. Per germline, CDR1 MNHNS and CDR2 SASEGT. V was trimmed by 2 bases and J by 0 bases, leaving 17 bases between them. Only in-frame clones appear in the TCRdb table, and some are missing; sequencing was by immunoSEQ multiplex PCR. Of roughly 550,000 clones listed, 78% are singletons. The sample also formed part of further work on human thymus T cells. Per that paper: From resections taken during corrective heart surgery, the thymus tissue was obtained. Related work showed strongly overlapping thymic repertoires across unrelated individuals.

The sample was thymocytes. J is TRBJ1-3 and V is TRBV6-1; no clear D gene. The receptor's source is a boy younger than two with a congenital heart defect. CDR3 DNA sequence: TGTGCCAGCAGTGAATATCTACGGCGGCCCTTCTCTGGAAACACCATATATTTT. Its protein is CASSEYLRRPFSGNTIYF.